This is a list of T cell receptor beta chains from one sample in a study of cytomegalovirus exposure and HLA in healthy donors. Repertoires were generated with immunoSEQ multiplex PCR, while TCRdb's copy carries only in-frame clones and drops some. The profile shows some 120,000 clones, over 65% of them singletons. Sequenced material: PBMCs. The source is a man aged 50 to 59 in good health and CMV-seronegative. Each CDR3 is given with its conserved first and last residue. Fields, in order: J gene, V gene, D gene, CDR3 protein. D genes are given only for firm matches.

TRBJ2-7 TRBV27 TRBD1 CASTPQGGYEQYF
TRBJ1-1 TRBV18 TRBD1 CASSGQGRGGNTEAFF
TRBJ2-1 TRBV5-1 - CASSSSGHVDNEQFF
TRBJ1-1 TRBV2 - CASNLGGGDTEAFF
TRBJ1-2 TRBV28 TRBD1 CAVGGSLYGYTF
TRBJ1-5 TRBV2 TRBD1 CASSYRRGHQPQHF
TRBJ1-2 TRBV28 TRBD1 CASRPDRVGGYTF
TRBJ1-6 TRBV27 - CASREMRNNSPLHF
TRBJ2-5 TRBV7-8 - CASSLGRVRRETQYF
TRBJ2-1 TRBV6-5 TRBD1 CASSYEGAGRNNEQFF